This T cell receptor beta chain was sequenced during a study of T cell repertoires in cytomegalovirus infection. In the study overall: Recently described HLA-C-restricted plus well-studied HLA-B-restricted CMV epitopes were used. Public signatures in TCR beta pointed to CMV infection and matching HLA type. The study, taken as a whole, reports: HLA-C-restricted CMV clonotypes gave the most frequent clonotype in two of eight donors.

Notes on this clonotype: Its antigen remains unidentified.

Each CDR3 protein gets one entry after TCRdb re-called the reads with MiXCR. The data hold 750,000 to 950,000 distinct CDR3 sequences, with about 28% observed a single time. In germline, CDR1 is SGHAT, CDR2 FQNNGV. V lost 4 bases to trimming and J lost 5 bases, with 17 bases between them. CDR3 size: 16 residues. V gene TRBV11-2 combines with J gene TRBJ2-2, with D perhaps given as TRBD1 or TRBD2 (6 bases each). The receptor was isolated from a human donor in good health (CMV status not recorded). Some clones in this sample may be carry-over from other donors' samples. Sequenced here: cultured CD8+ T cells from PBMCs, sampled from culture after CMV antigen stimulation. The CDR3 protein is CASSWSRGLGTGELFF. CDR3 DNA sequence: TGTGCCAGCAGCTGGAGCCGGGGGCTGGGGACCGGGGAGCTGTTTTTT.